Each of the 9 T cell receptor beta chains below was sequenced from the same sample in a study of Graves' ophthalmopathy and Graves' hyperthyroidism. Amplifying from RNA transcripts, the study obtained TCR beta CDR3 regions. The workflow started with a first-round RT-PCR run with HTBI primers and then moved on to a second-round multiplex PCR. TCRdb recomputed calls from the multiplex PCR reads with MiXCR, one row per CDR3 protein. The repertoire includes approximately 410,000 distinct CDR3 sequences, 15% of them detected once, and around 6.6% sits in the top ten. The specimen sequenced was peripheral blood. All receptors come from a young woman with stable Graves' hyperthyroidism.

This clonotype showed up many times. CDR3 DNA: TGCGCCAGCAGTCCCGGGACAAAAGACTATGGCTACACCTTC. Amino acids: CASSPGTKDYGYTF. The chain uses TRBV10-1 and TRBJ1-2; possibly TRBD1 for D (6 bases). The CDR3 consists of 14 residues. Trimming shortened V by 5 bases and J by 3 bases, and 13 bases separated the two germline ends. Germline V gene lookup returns CDR1 WNHNN and CDR2 SYGVQD (reference sequence).

This clonotype was seen a handful of times. V and J are TRBV6-2 or TRBV6-3 and TRBJ2-1, with TRBD1 as a possible D gene (6 bases). The germline gives CDR1 MNHEY, CDR2 SVGEGT. The CDR3 has 15 residues. Deletions cut 1 base from V and 4 bases from J, with 11 bases between. This CDR3 reads CASSYWQGSYNEQFF. The CDR3 DNA follows: TGTGCCAGCAGTTACTGGCAGGGGTCTTACAATGAGCAGTTCTTC.

In its sample, this clonotype was seen many times. The chain recombines TRBV20-1 with TRBJ1-3; TRBD1 is a possible D gene (6 bases). Trimming cost V 6 bases and J 2 bases, with 8 bases left between them. The CDR3 sequence is 12 residues long. Germline CDR1 reads DFQATT; CDR2 reads SNEGSKA (reference sequence). CDR3 loop: CSAEGAGNTIYF. The CDR3 bases are TGCAGTGCGGAGGGGGCTGGAAACACCATATATTTT.

The V and J genes are TRBV7-2 and TRBJ1-2, with a possible D match to TRBD1 (6 bases). V was pared by 4 bases and J by 3 bases, with 15 bases between. Germline-derived CDR1 and CDR2 are SGHTA and FQGNSA. The CDR3 consists of 15 residues. CDR3 nucleotide sequence: TGTGCCAGCAGCTGGTACAGGGACGTAGACTATGGCTACACCTTC. Its translation: CASSWYRDVDYGYTF.

Notes on this clonotype: One base away lies a much larger clone, so this may be a sequencing read error. Given the absence of the conserved phenylalanine or tryptophan at the CDR3 end, a read error is likely. The rearrangement links TRBV29-1 to TRBJ1-2, with D perhaps matching TRBD1 (5 bases). The CDR3 runs to 12 residues. Trimming removed 7 bases from V and 3 bases from J, with 12 bases in between. Germline loops: CDR1 SQVTM, CDR2 ANQGSEA. Here the CDR3 reads CSGRQWDYGYTY. Here the CDR3 DNA reads TGCAGCGGAAGACAGTGGGACTATGGCTACACCTAC.

This clonotype was seen repeatedly, ten times or more. A read error may explain this, as a much larger clone is one base away. The V call is TRBV6-2 or TRBV6-3, the J call TRBJ1-1, with a weak D call TRBD1 (6 bases). CDR1 is MNHEY and CDR2 is SVGEGT in the germline V gene. The CDR3 is 14 residues long. The CDR3 region is CANSFTGLNTEAFF. CDR3 nucleotide sequence: TGTGCCAACAGTTTCACAGGGCTGAACACTGAAGCTTTCTTT.

This clonotype was observed at least ten times. V gene TRBV7-2 combines with J gene TRBJ2-7, with 10 bases fitting TRBD2. In germline, CDR1 is SGHTA, CDR2 FQGNSA. There are 15 residues in the CDR3. Trimming took 1 base from V and 3 from J; bases not matched to a gene: 3. The CDR3 region is CASSLGERGGYEQYF. CDR3 nucleotides: TGTGCCAGCAGCTTAGGGGAGCGGGGGGGCTACGAGCAGTACTTC.

Many counts were recorded for this clonotype. J is TRBJ2-5 and V is TRBV19, with D possibly TRBD2 on 6 matching bases. The CDR3 totals 17 residues. Trimming pared 3 bases from V and 2 bases from J, leaving 19 bases between. Per germline, CDR1 LNHDA and CDR2 SQIVND (reference sequence). CDR3 sequence reads: CASSIPRGGIGQETQYF. The DNA of the CDR3 is TGTGCCAGTAGTATTCCTCGTGGGGGGATAGGGCAAGAGACCCAGTACTTC.

In its sample, this clonotype was seen many times. The chain joins TRBV10-1 to TRBJ2-5; a weak D match, TRBD1 (6 bases). The V end was cut by 5 bases, the J end by 3 bases, with 13 bases between. The germline CDR1 and CDR2 sequences are WNHNN and SYGVQD (reference sequence). This CDR3 spans 14 amino acids. The CDR3 here is CASSPTGIEETQYF. The CDR3, as DNA: TGCGCCAGCAGTCCTACAGGGATAGAAGAGACCCAGTACTTC.